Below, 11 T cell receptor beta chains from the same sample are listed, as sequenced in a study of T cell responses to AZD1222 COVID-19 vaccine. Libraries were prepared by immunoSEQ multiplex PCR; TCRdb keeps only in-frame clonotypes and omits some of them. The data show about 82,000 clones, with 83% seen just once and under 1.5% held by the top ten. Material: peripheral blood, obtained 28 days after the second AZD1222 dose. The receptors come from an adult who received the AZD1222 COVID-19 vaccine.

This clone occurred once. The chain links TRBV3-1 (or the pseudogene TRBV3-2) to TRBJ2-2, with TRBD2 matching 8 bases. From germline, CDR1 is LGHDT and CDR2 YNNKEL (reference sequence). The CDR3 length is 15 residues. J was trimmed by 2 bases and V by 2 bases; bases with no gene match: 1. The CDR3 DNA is TGTGCCAGCAGCCAAACTAGCGGAAACACCGGGGAGCTGTTTTTT. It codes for CASSQTSGNTGELFF.

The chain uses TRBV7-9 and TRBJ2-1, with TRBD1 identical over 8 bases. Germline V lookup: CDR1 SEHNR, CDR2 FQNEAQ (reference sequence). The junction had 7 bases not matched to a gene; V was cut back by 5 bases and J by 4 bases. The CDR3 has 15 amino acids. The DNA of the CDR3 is TGTGCCAGCAGCCTAGGGACAGGAACTTACAATGAGCAGTTCTTC. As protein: CASSLGTGTYNEQFF.

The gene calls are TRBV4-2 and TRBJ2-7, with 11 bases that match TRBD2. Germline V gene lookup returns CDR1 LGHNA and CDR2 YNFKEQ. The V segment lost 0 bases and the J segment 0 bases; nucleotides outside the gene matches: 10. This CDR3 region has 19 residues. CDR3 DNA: TGTGCCAGCAGCCAAGAAGTATCGGGACTAGCGGACAGCTCCTACGAGCAGTACTTC. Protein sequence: CASSQEVSGLADSSYEQYF.

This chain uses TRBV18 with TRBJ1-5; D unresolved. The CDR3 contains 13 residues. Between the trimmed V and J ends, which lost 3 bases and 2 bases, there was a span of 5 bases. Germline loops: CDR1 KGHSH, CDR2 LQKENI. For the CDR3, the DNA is TGTGCCAGCTCACCCGGAGGCAATCAGCCCCAGCATTTT. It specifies CASSPGGNQPQHF.

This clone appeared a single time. CDR3: CASSLTQLTEAFF. The CDR3 nucleotides read TGTGCCAGCAGCTTAACCCAGCTCACTGAAGCTTTCTTT. The rearrangement uses TRBV11-3 and TRBJ1-1; D gene uncertain. This CDR3 has 13 amino acids. Germline V gene lookup returns CDR1 SGHNT and CDR2 YENEEA. V lost 2 bases and J 4 bases, leaving 8 bases between the germline ends.

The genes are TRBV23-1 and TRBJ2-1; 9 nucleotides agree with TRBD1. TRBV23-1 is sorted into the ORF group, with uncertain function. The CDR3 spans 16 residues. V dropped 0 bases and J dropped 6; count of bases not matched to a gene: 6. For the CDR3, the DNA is TGCGCCAGCAGTCAATCGATACAGGGGGCAGGCAATGAGCAGTTCTTC. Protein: CASSQSIQGAGNEQFF.

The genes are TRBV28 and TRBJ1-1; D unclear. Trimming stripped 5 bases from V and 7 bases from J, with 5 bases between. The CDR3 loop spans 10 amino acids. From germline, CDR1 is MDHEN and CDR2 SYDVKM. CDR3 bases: TGTGCCAGCAGTAGAATTGAAGCTTTCTTT. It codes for CASSRIEAFF.

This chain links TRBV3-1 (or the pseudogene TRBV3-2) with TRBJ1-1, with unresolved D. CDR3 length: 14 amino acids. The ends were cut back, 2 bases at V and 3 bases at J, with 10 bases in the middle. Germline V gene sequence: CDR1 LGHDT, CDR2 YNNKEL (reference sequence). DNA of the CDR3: TGTGCCAGCAGCCAAACCTCTCGGTACACTGAAGCTTTCTTT. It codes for CASSQTSRYTEAFF.

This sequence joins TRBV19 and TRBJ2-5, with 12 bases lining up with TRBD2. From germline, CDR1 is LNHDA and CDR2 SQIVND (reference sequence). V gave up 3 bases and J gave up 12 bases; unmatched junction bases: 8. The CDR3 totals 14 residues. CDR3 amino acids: CASSIRLAGETKYF. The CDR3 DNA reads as TGTGCCAGTAGTATTCGACTAGCGGGAGAAACCAAGTACTTC. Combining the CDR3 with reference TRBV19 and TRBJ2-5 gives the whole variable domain DGGITQSPKYLFRKEGQNVTLSCEQNLNHDAMYWYRQDPGQGLRLIYYSQIVNDFQKGDIAEGYSVSREKKESFPLTVTSAQKNPTAFYLCASSIRLAGETKYFGPGTRLLVL.

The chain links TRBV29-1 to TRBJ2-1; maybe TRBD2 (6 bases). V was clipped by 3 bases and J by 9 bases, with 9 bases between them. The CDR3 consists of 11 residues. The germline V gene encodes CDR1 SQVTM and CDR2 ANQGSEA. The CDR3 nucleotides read TGCAGCGTTGAGGAGGGTCGTGAGCAGTTCTTC. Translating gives CSVEEGREQFF.

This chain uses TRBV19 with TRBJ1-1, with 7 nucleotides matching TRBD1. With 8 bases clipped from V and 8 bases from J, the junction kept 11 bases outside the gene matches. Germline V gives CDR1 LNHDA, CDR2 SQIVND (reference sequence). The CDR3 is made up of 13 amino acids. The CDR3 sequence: CASRTGLQVEAFF. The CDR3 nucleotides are TGTGCCAGTCGGACAGGCCTTCAGGTCGAAGCTTTCTTT.